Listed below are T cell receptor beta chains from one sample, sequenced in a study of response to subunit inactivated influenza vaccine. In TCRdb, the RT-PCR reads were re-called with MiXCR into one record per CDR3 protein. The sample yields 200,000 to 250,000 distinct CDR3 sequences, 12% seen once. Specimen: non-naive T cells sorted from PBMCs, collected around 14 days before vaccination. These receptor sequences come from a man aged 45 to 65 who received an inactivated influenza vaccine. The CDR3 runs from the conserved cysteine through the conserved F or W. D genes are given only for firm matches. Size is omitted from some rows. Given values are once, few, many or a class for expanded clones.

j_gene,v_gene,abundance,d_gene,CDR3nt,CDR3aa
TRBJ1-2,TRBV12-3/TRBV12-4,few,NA,TGTGCCAGCAATCCAGGGAACTATGGCTACACCTTC,CASNPGNYGYTF
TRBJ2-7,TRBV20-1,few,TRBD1,TGCAGTGCTAGGAATCCGGGACAGGTCTCCTACGAGCAGTACTTC,CSARNPGQVSYEQYF
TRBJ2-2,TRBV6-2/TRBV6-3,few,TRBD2,TGTGCCAGCAGTAGGGGACTAGACACCGGGGAGCTGTTTTTT,CASSRGLDTGELFF
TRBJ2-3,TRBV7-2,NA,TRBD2,TGTGCCAGCAGCTTGGACGACCGGGACTATTTTTTGACGTATTTT,CASSLDDRDYFLTYF
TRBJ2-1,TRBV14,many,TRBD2,TGTGCCAGCAGACACTGGGTCGGGCTAGCGGGAGGAACAGATGAGCAGTTCTTC,CASRHWVGLAGGTDEQFF
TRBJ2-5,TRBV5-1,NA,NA,TGCGCCAGCAGCTGGGGGCTAGCGGAGACCCAGTACTTC,CASSWGLAETQYF
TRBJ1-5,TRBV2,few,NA,TGTGCCAGCAGTGATTTCTTCGTTGGGCCATTTAGCAATCAGCCCCAGCATTTT,CASSDFFVGPFSNQPQHF
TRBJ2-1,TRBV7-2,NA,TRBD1,TGTGCCAGCAGCCGGGACAGGGACAATGAGCAGTTCTTC,CASSRDRDNEQFF
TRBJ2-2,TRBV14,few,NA,TGTGCCAGCAGCCAGAGAACCGGGGAGCTGTTTTTT,CASSQRTGELFF
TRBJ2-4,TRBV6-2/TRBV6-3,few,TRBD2,TGTGCCAGCAGTTACCGGGGACTAGGTCAGGTTCAGTACTTC,CASSYRGLGQVQYF
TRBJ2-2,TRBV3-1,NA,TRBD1,TGTGCCAGCAGCCAAGGATCGTTTAGGACAGGCAACACCGGGGAGCTGTTTTTT,CASSQGSFRTGNTGELFF
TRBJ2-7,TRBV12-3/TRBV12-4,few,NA,TGTGCCAGCAGTTATGGCCTTGGCTACGAGCAGTACTTC,CASSYGLGYEQYF
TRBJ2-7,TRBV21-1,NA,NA,TGTGCCAGCAGCTACAGGGGTTCTAGCGACACCTACGAGCAGTACTTC,CASSYRGSSDTYEQYF
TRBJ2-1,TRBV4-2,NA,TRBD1,TGTGCCAGCAGCCAAGGAAGGACAGGAGATGAGCAGTTCTTC,CASSQGRTGDEQFF
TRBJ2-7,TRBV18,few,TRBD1,TGTGCCAGCTCACCGACGGGACAGGGGGGCTACGAGCAGTACTTC,CASSPTGQGGYEQYF
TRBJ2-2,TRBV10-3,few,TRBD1,TGTGCCATCAGGCCGGGACAGGGGGACACCGGGGAGCTGTTTTTT,CAIRPGQGDTGELFF
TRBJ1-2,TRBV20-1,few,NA,TGCAGTGCCCCCGGCCTGAATCACTATGGCTACACCTTC,CSAPGLNHYGYTF
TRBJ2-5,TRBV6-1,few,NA,TGTGCCAGCAGGCGACCCGGGGCGGGTAGGATGGAGACCCAGTACTTC,CASRRPGAGRMETQYF
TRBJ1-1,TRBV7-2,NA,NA,TGTGCCAGCAGCTTAGTTGGGCGACAGAACACTGAAGCTTTCTTT,CASSLVGRQNTEAFF
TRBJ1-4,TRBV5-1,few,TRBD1,TGCGCCAGCAGCTTGCAGGGGGCGGACAGAGAAAAACTGTTTTTT,CASSLQGADREKLFF
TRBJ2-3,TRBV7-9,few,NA,TGTGCCAGCAGCTTAGATTTAGATACGCAGTATTTT,CASSLDLDTQYF
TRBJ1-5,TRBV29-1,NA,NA,TGCAGCGTAGCCTCCGGGGACTACAATCAGCCCCAGCATTTT,CSVASGDYNQPQHF
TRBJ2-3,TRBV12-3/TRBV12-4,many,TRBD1,TGTGCCAGCAGATCGACAGGGGCCGATACGCAGTATTTT,CASRSTGADTQYF
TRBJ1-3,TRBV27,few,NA,TGTGCCAGCAGTTTATCGGCCTCTGGAAACACCATATATTTT,CASSLSASGNTIYF
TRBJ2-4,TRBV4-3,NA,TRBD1,TGCGCCAGCAGCTTGGGACAGGGGGGTCTAAACATTCAGTACTTC,CASSLGQGGLNIQYF
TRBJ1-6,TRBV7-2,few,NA,TGTGCCAGCAGCTCGGGGGTCGGGACGGCGTCACCCCTCCACTTT,CASSSGVGTASPLHF
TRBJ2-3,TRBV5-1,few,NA,TGCGCCAGCAGCTCTGCCACCACAGATACGCAGTATTTT,CASSSATTDTQYF
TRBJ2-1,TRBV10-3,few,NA,TGTGCCATCAGTGGCTCCGGGAATGAGCAGTTCTTC,CAISGSGNEQFF
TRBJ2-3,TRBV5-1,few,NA,TGCGCCAGCAGCCCGGACAGGGAGGGAGATACGCAGTATTTT,CASSPDREGDTQYF